The 5 T cell receptor beta chains given below trace back to one sample, sequenced in a study of cytomegalovirus exposure and HLA in healthy donors. The study ran its PCR with 60 Vbeta and 13 Jbeta primers. Some clones are missing from TCRdb's copy, which holds only in-frame ones; the method was immunoSEQ multiplex PCR. The sample consists of 80,000 to 90,000 clones, around 85% of them appearing once. Input material: PBMCs. The source of these receptors is a man aged 30-40 years in good health and CMV-seronegative.

The chain joins TRBV4-3 to TRBJ2-2, with 7 bases fitting TRBD2. Germline V gives CDR1 LGHNA, CDR2 YSLEER. CDR3 length equals 15 residues. Losses at the gene ends were 1 base for V and 7 bases for J; bases not matched to a gene: 6. DNA for the CDR3: TGCGCCAGCAGCCAAGGGACTAGAGGCATCGGGGAGCTGTTTTTT. This codes for CASSQGTRGIGELFF.

This clone was detected only a few times. The chain joins TRBV5-1 to TRBJ2-2; 7 nucleotides align to TRBD1. This CDR3 has 13 residues. Germline CDR1 reads SGHRS; CDR2 reads YFSETQ. Germline trimming cut 3 bases from V and 6 bases from J; bases unmatched to any gene: 2. CDR3 in amino acids: CASSSGQAGELFF. The CDR3 bases are TGCGCCAGCAGCTCCGGACAGGCCGGGGAGCTGTTTTTT. The full variable domain, completed using reference TRBV5-1 and TRBJ2-2, is KAGVTQTPRYLIKTRGQQVTLSCSPISGHRSVSWYQQTPGQGLQFLFEYFSETQRNKGNFPGRFSGRQFSNSRSEMNVSTLELGDSALYLCASSSGQAGELFFGEGSRLTVL.

The chain employs TRBV21-1 and TRBJ2-1; the D segment call TRBD1 is taken from the table without a DNA check. TRBV21-1 is noted as a pseudogene. CDR3 length equals 15 residues. The chain's CDR3 is CASSKEYRSYNEQFF. The CDR3 nucleotides read TGTGCCAGCAGCAAAGAGTACAGATCCTACAATGAGCAGTTCTTC.

The chain combines TRBV5-1 with TRBJ2-7; possibly TRBD2 for D (6 bases). V gave up 5 bases and J gave up 1 base, with 10 bases separating them. Germline loops: CDR1 SGHRS, CDR2 YFSETQ. This CDR3 region has 13 residues. DNA of the CDR3: TGCGCCAGCAGGCCGGGAGCGTCCTACGAGCAGTACTTC. This encodes CASRPGASYEQYF.

This chain uses TRBV7-8 with TRBJ1-4; TRBD1 matches 9 bases. The CDR3 length is 16 residues. The germline gives CDR1 SGHVS, CDR2 FQNEAQ. V was pared by 0 bases and J by 8 bases, with 7 bases of the junction left unmatched. In nucleotides, the CDR3 is TGTGCCAGCAGCTTAGCTAAGGGACAGGGTCCCGAAAAACTGTTTTTT. This sequence encodes CASSLAKGQGPEKLFF.